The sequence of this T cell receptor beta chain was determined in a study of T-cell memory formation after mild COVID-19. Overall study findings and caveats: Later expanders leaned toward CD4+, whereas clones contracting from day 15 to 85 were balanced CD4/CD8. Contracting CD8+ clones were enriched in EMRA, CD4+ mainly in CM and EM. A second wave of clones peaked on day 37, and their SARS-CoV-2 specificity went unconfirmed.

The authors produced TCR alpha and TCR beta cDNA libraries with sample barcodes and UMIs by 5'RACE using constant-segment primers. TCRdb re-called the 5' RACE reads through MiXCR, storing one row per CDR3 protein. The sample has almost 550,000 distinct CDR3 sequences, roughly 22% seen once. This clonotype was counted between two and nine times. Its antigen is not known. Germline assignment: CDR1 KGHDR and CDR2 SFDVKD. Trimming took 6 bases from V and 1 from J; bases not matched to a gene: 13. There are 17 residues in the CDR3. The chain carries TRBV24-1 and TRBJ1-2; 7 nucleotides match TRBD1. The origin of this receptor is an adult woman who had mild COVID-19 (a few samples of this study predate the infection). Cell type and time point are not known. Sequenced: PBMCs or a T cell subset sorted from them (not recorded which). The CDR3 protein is CATSSRDRVGLNYGYTF. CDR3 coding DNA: TGTGCCACCAGTTCCAGAGACAGGGTCGGGCTTAACTATGGCTACACCTTC.